This TCR beta chain derives from a study of CD8 T cells in ankylosing spondylitis. Study conclusions and caveats: Researchers reportedly found disease-linked clones significantly enriched in matched ankylosing spondylitis synovial fluid.

One entry per CDR3 protein results from TCRdb running MiXCR on the 5' RACE reads. The data hold fewer than 200,000 distinct CDR3 sequences, with approximately 10% observed a single time. For this clonotype: Antigen unknown.

The CDR3 sequence is 14 residues long. Germline CDR1 GTSNPN, CDR2 SVGIG (reference sequence). Trimming pared 2 bases from V and 10 bases from J, leaving 15 bases between. This receptor was identified in a female donor with ankylosing spondylitis or in good health (not recorded which). The sample was blood, either unsorted or a sorted T cell fraction (not recorded which). This rearrangement joins TRBV30 to TRBJ1-6; possibly TRBD1 for D (6 bases). This chain's CDR3 is CAWSSGAEGSPLHF. The CDR3 nucleotides read TGTGCCTGGAGTTCAGGGGCGGAAGGGTCACCCCTCCACTTT.